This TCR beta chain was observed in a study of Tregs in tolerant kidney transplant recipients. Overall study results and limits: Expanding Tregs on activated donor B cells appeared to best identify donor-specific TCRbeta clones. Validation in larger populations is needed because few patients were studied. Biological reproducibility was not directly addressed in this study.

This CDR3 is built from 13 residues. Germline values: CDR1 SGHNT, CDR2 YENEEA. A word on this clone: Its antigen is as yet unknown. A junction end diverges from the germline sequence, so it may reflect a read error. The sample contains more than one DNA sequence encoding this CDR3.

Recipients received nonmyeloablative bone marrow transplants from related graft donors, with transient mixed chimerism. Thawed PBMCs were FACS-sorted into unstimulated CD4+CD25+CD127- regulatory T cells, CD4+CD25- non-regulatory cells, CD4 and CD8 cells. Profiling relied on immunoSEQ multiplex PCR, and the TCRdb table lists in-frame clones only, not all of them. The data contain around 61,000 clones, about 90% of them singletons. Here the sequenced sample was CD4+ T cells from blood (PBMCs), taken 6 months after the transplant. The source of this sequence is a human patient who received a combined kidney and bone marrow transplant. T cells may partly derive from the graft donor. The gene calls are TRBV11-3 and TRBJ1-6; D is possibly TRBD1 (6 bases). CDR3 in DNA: TGTGCCAGCAGCTCCGGGACAAATTCCCCCCTCCACTTT. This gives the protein CASSSGTNSPLHF.